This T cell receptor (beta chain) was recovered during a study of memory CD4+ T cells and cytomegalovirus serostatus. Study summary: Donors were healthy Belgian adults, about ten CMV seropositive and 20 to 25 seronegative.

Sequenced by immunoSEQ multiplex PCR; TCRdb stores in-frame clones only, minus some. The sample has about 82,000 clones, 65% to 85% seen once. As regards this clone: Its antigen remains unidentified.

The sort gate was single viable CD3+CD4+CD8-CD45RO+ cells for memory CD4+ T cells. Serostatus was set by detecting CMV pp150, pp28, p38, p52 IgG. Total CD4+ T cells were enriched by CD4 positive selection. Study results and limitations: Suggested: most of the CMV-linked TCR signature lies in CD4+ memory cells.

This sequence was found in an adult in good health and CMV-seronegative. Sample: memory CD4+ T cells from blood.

CDR3 residues: CATSRDQAGGGETQYF. Written as DNA, the CDR3 is TGTGCCACCAGCAGAGATCAAGCGGGGGGAGGAGAGACCCAGTACTTC. This chain links TRBV15 with TRBJ2-5, with TRBD2 matching over 9 bases. The CDR3 sequence is 16 residues long. Trimming cost V 0 bases and J 4 bases; bases outside gene matches: 6. The germline V gene has CDR1 LNHNV and CDR2 YYDKDF (reference sequence).